Listed here is a single TCR beta chain. The sample originates from a study of early stage breast cancer tumors. Sequencing used immunoSEQ multiplex PCR; TCRdb keeps in-frame clones, though not all of them. This table holds about 21,000 clones, about 76% found once. This TCR derives from a person aged 55 to 75 with breast cancer. The sample taken for sequencing was blood.

Written as DNA, the CDR3 is TGTGCCAGCAGCCAAGATCGACAGGGGCGAGAAAAACTGTTTTTT. It translates to CASSQDRQGREKLFF. V is TRBV4-2 and J is TRBJ1-4; 8 positions agree with TRBD1. This CDR3 is built from 15 residues. CDR1 and CDR2 from the germline V gene are LGHNA and YNFKEQ. The V segment lost 0 bases and the J segment 8 bases; nucleotides outside the gene matches: 5.